The 30 T cell receptor beta chains below all came from one sample that was sequenced in a study of regulatory T cells in long-lasting Graves disease. Building of the TCR beta libraries involved iRepertoire HTBI primers and Arm-PCR of CDR3 regions. TCRdb re-analysed the multiplex PCR reads in MiXCR, keeping a single row per CDR3 protein. The top ten hold around 14% of the sample, which has 450,000 or so distinct CDR3 sequences, around a fifth seen once. Time point noted: persistent/refractory GD, antithyroid drugs over 5 years with positive TRAb. From PBMCs, RNA was extracted and then used to make the TCR library. The material sequenced was peripheral blood mononuclear cells (PBMCs), taken when the disease was refractory, from a patient treated with antithyroid drugs. The origin of the receptors is a female donor with Graves disease.

This rearrangement joins TRBV6-5 to TRBJ2-2; no firm D call. V dropped 4 bases and J dropped 0 bases, with 12 bases sitting between them. The CDR3 extends over 16 amino acids. The V gene's germline CDR1 is MNHEY and CDR2 SVGAGI. The CDR3 loop reads CASSLRTATNTGELFF. The CDR3 region has the DNA TGTGCCAGCAGTTTAAGGACGGCTACGAACACCGGGGAGCTGTTTTTT.

This clonotype was picked up many times. The chain employs TRBV29-1 and TRBJ1-2, with TRBD1 as a possible D gene (5 bases). Germline lookup yields CDR1 SQVTM and CDR2 ANQGSEA. Trimming shortened V by 3 bases and J by 6 bases, and 11 bases separated the two germline ends. The CDR3 runs 12 residues. CDR3 sequence reads: CSVDNGDHGYTF. CDR3 DNA sequence: TGCAGCGTTGACAACGGGGACCATGGCTACACCTTC.

This chain uses TRBV12-3 or TRBV12-4 with TRBJ2-1, with 14 nucleotides matching TRBD2. The CDR3 spans 15 residues. Trimming removed 7 bases from V and 6 bases from J; junction bases left unmatched: 5. CDR3 nucleotides: TGTGCCAGCACCCGAGGGACTAGCGGGGGCAATGAGCAGTTCTTC. Its protein product is CASTRGTSGGNEQFF.

There are a few counts of this clonotype. V and J are TRBV2 and TRBJ1-2, with unresolved D. CDR1 SNHLY and CDR2 FYNNEI come from the germline V gene. The CDR3 totals 12 residues. Trimming pared 2 bases from V and 13 bases from J, leaving 14 bases between. The CDR3: CASSEQPASGTF. CDR3 DNA sequence: TGTGCCAGCAGTGAACAGCCTGCCTCGGGCACCTTC.

This clonotype was seen at least ten times. At one end the junction does not follow the germline gene, possibly because of a read error. The chain is built from TRBV28 and TRBJ1-2; possible D gene TRBD1, 5 bases. This CDR3 has 13 amino acids. Per the germline V gene, CDR1 is MDHEN and CDR2 is SYDVKM. CDR3 in amino acids: CASRGAGSYRYTF. DNA for the CDR3: TGTGCCAGCAGAGGGGCCGGGTCCTATCGCTACACCTTC.

The chain carries TRBV6-1 and TRBJ2-2; the match to TRBD1 covers 7 bases. Looked up from germline, CDR1 is MNHNS and CDR2 is SASEGT. V lost 7 bases, J lost 0 bases, and 11 bases stayed unmatched. The CDR3 is made up of 17 amino acids. In DNA form, the CDR3 reads TGTGCCAGCACCTTCTCGGGACAGCTCGCGAACACCGGGGAGCTGTTTTTT. This sequence encodes CASTFSGQLANTGELFF.

This clonotype has only a few counts. The rearrangement uses TRBV30 and TRBJ1-4, with a weak D call TRBD1 (6 bases). The CDR3 sequence is 15 residues long. Germline V lookup: CDR1 GTSNPN, CDR2 SVGIG (reference sequence). V was clipped by 0 bases and J by 12 bases, with 20 bases between them. CDR3 DNA: TGTGCCTGGAGTGTCGGGGGGGCCTCGCGAAGGGAACTGTTTTTT. The encoded protein is CAWSVGGASRRELFF.

There are many counts of this clonotype. This chain links TRBV6-5 with TRBJ2-5; maybe TRBD1 (5 bases). The CDR3 is 14 amino acids. CDR1 is MNHEY and CDR2 is SVGAGI in the germline V gene. V gave up 2 bases and J gave up 4 bases, with 11 bases separating them. CDR3 in DNA: TGTGCCAGCAGTTACGTCCGGCAGGGAGAGACCCAGTACTTC. It codes for CASSYVRQGETQYF.

This clonotype was counted many times. The chain joins TRBV28 to TRBJ2-7; D remains unclear. The CDR3 has 12 residues. Germline V gene data show CDR1 as MDHEN and CDR2 as SYDVKM. The V gene lost 5 bases and the J gene lost 2 bases, with 7 bases spanning the gap. The CDR3 here is CASSDGPYEQYF. In DNA, the CDR3 is TGTGCCAGCAGTGATGGACCCTACGAGCAGTACTTC.

This clonotype was counted many times. The CDR3 here is CASSLAPGQGHEQYF. The CDR3 nucleotides read TGTGCCAGCAGCTTAGCTCCGGGACAGGGGCACGAGCAGTACTTC. The J gene is TRBJ2-7, the V gene TRBV7-2, with 10 positions matching TRBD1. The germline V gene has CDR1 SGHTA and CDR2 FQGNSA. V shed 0 bases and J 5 bases; nucleotides not matched to a gene: 4. The CDR3 is made up of 15 amino acids.

V usage is TRBV20-1 and J usage is TRBJ2-7; D is unclear. The V end lost 0 bases, the J end lost 10 bases, and 13 bases lay between the germline ends. CDR3 length: 12 residues. Germline-derived CDR1 and CDR2 are DFQATT and SNEGSKA (reference sequence). CDR3 nucleotide sequence: TGCAGTGCTAGAGATATTTCGACATCCCAGTACTTC. Its translation: CSARDISTSQYF.

Many counts were recorded for this clonotype. The genes are TRBV28 and TRBJ1-5; D ambiguous. The CDR3 runs 15 residues. Trimming pared 6 bases from V and 3 bases from J, leaving 15 bases between. Germline CDR1 MDHEN, CDR2 SYDVKM. Written as DNA, the CDR3 is TGTGCCAGCAGCCTTAAAGGGTGGTACAATCAGCCCCAGCATTTT. It yields the protein CASSLKGWYNQPQHF.

This clonotype was found many times. The chain couples TRBV2 to TRBJ2-7, with 10 bases that match TRBD1. Germline-derived CDR1 and CDR2 are SNHLY and FYNNEI. The V and J ends lost 7 bases and 1 base, in that order; junction bases with no gene match: 7. This CDR3 comprises 15 residues. The CDR3 is CASIPRGQGSYEQYF. The CDR3 DNA reads as TGTGCCAGCATCCCACGGGGACAGGGGTCCTACGAGCAGTACTTC.

The chain uses TRBV7-9 and TRBJ1-3, with a tentative D call TRBD1 (6 bases). V lost 0 bases, J lost 0 bases, and 9 bases lay in between. This CDR3 contains 16 residues. Germline V gives CDR1 SEHNR, CDR2 FQNEAQ (reference sequence). The CDR3, as DNA: TGTGCCAGCAGCTTAGCCGGGACACCCTCTGGAAACACCATATATTTT. Residues: CASSLAGTPSGNTIYF.

This clonotype was detected a few times. The chain carries TRBV5-1 and TRBJ1-5; no clear D. Trimming took off 0 bases at V and 4 bases at J, with 14 bases between the two ends. Germline assignment: CDR1 SGHRS and CDR2 YFSETQ. This CDR3 contains 16 residues. CDR3 in DNA: TGCGCCAGCAGCTTGGGGGCCGTGGGAGATAATCAGCCCCAGCATTTT. Encoded protein: CASSLGAVGDNQPQHF.

The CDR3 bases are TGCGCCAGCAGCCTAGGACTAGCCACGGAGACCCAGTACTTC. Its translation: CASSLGLATETQYF. This chain links TRBV5-1 with TRBJ2-5; 8 positions agree with TRBD2. Germline V gives CDR1 SGHRS, CDR2 YFSETQ. This CDR3 has 14 amino acids. The ends lost 4 bases at V and 5 bases at J; junction bases unmatched: 7.

This clonotype was seen only a few times. This CDR3 reads CASSLVSQDEQYF. The CDR3, as DNA: TGCGCCAGCAGCTTGGTTTCGCAGGACGAGCAGTACTTC. The V call is TRBV5-1, the J call TRBJ2-7; D is uncertain. The CDR3 runs to 13 residues. The V end was cut by 0 bases, the J end by 5 bases, with 9 bases between. Germline V gene lookup returns CDR1 SGHRS and CDR2 YFSETQ.

The V and J genes are TRBV6-2 or TRBV6-3 and TRBJ1-5; 9 bases agree with TRBD1. Germline-derived CDR1 and CDR2 are MNHEY and SVGEGT. The V gene end was trimmed by 7 bases and the J gene end by 7 bases; junction bases not matched to a gene: 8. The CDR3 extends over 14 amino acids. CDR3 bases: TGTGCCAGCACCTCAGACAGGGGGGTGCAGCCCCAGCATTTT. Residues: CASTSDRGVQPQHF.

About this clonotype: Since a much larger clone is just one base distant, this may be a read error. This sequence joins TRBV19 and TRBJ1-5; D is ambiguous. CDR3 length equals 13 residues. Germline CDR1 and CDR2: LNHDA and SQIVND (reference sequence). The germline V and J ends were trimmed by 1 base and 11 bases, with 12 bases remaining between them. The CDR3 nucleotides are TGTGCCAGTAGTATAGCCGGTGGGCAGTCCCAGCATTTT. This codes for CASSIAGGQSQHF. The entire variable domain, with the rest obtained from reference TRBV19 and TRBJ1-5, is as follows: DGGITQSPKYLFRKEGQNVTLSCEQNLNHDAMYWYRQDPGQGLRLIYYSQIVNDFQKGDIAEGYSVSREKKESFPLTVTSAQKNPTAFYLCASSIAGGQSQHFGDGTRLSIL.

This clonotype was observed a handful of times. The chain has TRBV20-1 and TRBJ2-2; D is undetermined. From germline, CDR1 is DFQATT and CDR2 SNEGSKA (reference sequence). The ends were cut back, 3 bases at V and 1 base at J, with 3 bases in the middle. The CDR3 loop spans 12 amino acids. The CDR3 is CSASQNTGELFF. The CDR3 coding sequence is TGCAGTGCTAGCCAGAACACCGGGGAGCTGTTTTTT.

This clonotype was recorded many times. This chain joins TRBV2 and TRBJ1-5, with D unclear. The CDR3 has 13 amino acids. CDR1 is SNHLY, CDR2 FYNNEI, per germline. Trimming removed 7 bases from V and 3 bases from J, with 10 bases in between. The CDR3 sequence is CASIRDNNQPQHF. CDR3 nucleotide sequence: TGTGCCAGCATTAGGGATAACAATCAGCCCCAGCATTTT.

This clonotype was seen ten or more times. This chain connects TRBV6-2 or TRBV6-3 to TRBJ2-7; D perhaps matches TRBD2 (6 bases). V lost 0 bases and J 7 bases, leaving 10 bases between the germline ends. Germline V gene lookup returns CDR1 MNHEY and CDR2 SVGEGT. The CDR3 totals 13 residues. CDR3 in DNA: TGTGCCAGCAGTTACTCGGGTGGGGGGGAGCAGTACTTC. This encodes CASSYSGGGEQYF.

This chain links TRBV2 with TRBJ1-3; TRBD1 is a possible D gene (5 bases). The CDR3 contains 15 residues. The germline V and J ends were trimmed by 6 bases and 0 bases, with 12 bases remaining between them. Germline V gene sequence: CDR1 SNHLY, CDR2 FYNNEI. This chain's CDR3 is CASSSGRDSGNTIYF. The CDR3 coding sequence is TGTGCCAGCAGCTCGGGACGGGACTCTGGAAACACCATATATTTT.

This clonotype was seen a handful of times. The chain employs TRBV5-1 and TRBJ1-6; D is possibly TRBD1 (5 bases). Trimming took off 3 bases at V and 7 bases at J, with 14 bases between the two ends. CDR1 SGHRS and CDR2 YFSETQ come from the germline V gene. The CDR3 has 15 amino acids. CDR3 nucleotide sequence: TGCGCCAGCAGCTCGGTGGGGACGGAAAATTCACCCCTCCACTTT. This sequence encodes CASSSVGTENSPLHF. Filled out from reference TRBV5-1 and TRBJ1-6, the complete variable domain reads KAGVTQTPRYLIKTRGQQVTLSCSPISGHRSVSWYQQTPGQGLQFLFEYFSETQRNKGNFPGRFSGRQFSNSRSEMNVSTLELGDSALYLCASSSVGTENSPLHFGNGTRLTVT.

The count of this clonotype is one. One junction end does not reproduce the germline sequence, and a read error may be involved. The CDR3 spells CATSPRGSGEPFF. The CDR3 bases are TGTGCCACCAGCCCGCGGGGCTCCGGGGAGCCGTTTTTT. The chain is built from TRBV15 and TRBJ2-2; tentatively, D is TRBD2 (6 bases). CDR1 is LNHNV, CDR2 YYDKDF, per germline (reference sequence). CDR3 length: 13 amino acids.

The V and J genes are TRBV15 and TRBJ2-7, with D perhaps given as TRBD1 or TRBD2 (5 bases each). Per germline, CDR1 LNHNV and CDR2 YYDKDF (reference sequence). This CDR3 comprises 13 residues. V was trimmed by 0 bases and J by 4 bases, leaving 7 bases between them. The CDR3 nucleotides read TGTGCCACCAGCAGAGACAGGGAGTACGAGCAGTACTTC. It translates to CATSRDREYEQYF. Based on the CDR3 plus reference TRBV15 and TRBJ2-7, the full variable domain is DAMVIQNPRYQVTQFGKPVTLSCSQTLNHNVMYWYQQKSSQAPKLLFHYYDKDFNNEADTPDNFQSRRPNTSFCFLDIRSPGLGDTAMYLCATSRDREYEQYFGPGTRLTVT.

As regards this clonotype: Being one base from a much bigger clone, this may be a read error. The chain uses TRBV9 and TRBJ1-2; 7 positions match TRBD1. The CDR3 has 14 residues. Looked up from germline, CDR1 is SGDLS and CDR2 is YYNGEE. V lost 5 bases and J lost 8; bases outside the gene matches: 12. CDR3: CASSSSGTDRGYTF. CDR3 nucleotides: TGTGCCAGCAGTTCTTCAGGGACAGATAGGGGCTACACCTTC. Full variable domain (rest looked up from reference TRBV9 and TRBJ1-2): DSGVTQTPKHLITATGQRVTLRCSPRSGDLSVYWYQQSLDQGLQFLIQYYNGEERAKGNILERFSAQQFPDLHSELNLSSLELGDSALYFCASSSSGTDRGYTFGSGTRLTVV.

This clonotype was recorded many times. The DNA for the CDR3 is TGTGCCAGCAGTTTCCCGGACACTGAAGCTTTCTTT. Protein sequence: CASSFPDTEAFF. The rearrangement uses TRBV28 and TRBJ1-1; D not resolved. Germline assignment: CDR1 MDHEN and CDR2 SYDVKM. This CDR3 is built from 12 residues. V dropped 3 bases and J dropped 3 bases, with 5 bases sitting between them.

This chain links TRBV12-3 or TRBV12-4 with TRBJ1-4; D remains ambiguous. This CDR3 region has 14 residues. Trimming left V 8 bases short and J 8 bases short, with 18 bases between. The CDR3 DNA reads as TGTGCCAGCCGAGCCGGAGAGACTAGGGAAAAACTGTTTTTT. Protein product: CASRAGETREKLFF.

This clonotype was counted many times. J is TRBJ2-7 and V is TRBV15; 12 bases match TRBD1. CDR3 length: 15 residues. The germline gives CDR1 LNHNV, CDR2 YYDKDF (reference sequence). With V trimmed by 4 bases and J by 5 bases, 6 bases remained unmatched. The CDR3 loop is CATSNRDRGRDEQYF. CDR3 nucleotide sequence: TGTGCCACCAGCAACCGGGACAGGGGGCGGGACGAGCAGTACTTC.